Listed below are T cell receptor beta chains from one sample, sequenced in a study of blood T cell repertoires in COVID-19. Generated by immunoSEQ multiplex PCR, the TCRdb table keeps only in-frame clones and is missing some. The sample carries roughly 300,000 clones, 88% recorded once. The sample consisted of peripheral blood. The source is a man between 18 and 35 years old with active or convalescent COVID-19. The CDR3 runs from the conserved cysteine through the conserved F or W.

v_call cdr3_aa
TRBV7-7 CASSPATRTRPTDTQYF
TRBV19 CASSIMYTHEKLFF
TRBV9 CASSVGGQVHPGELFF
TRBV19 CASSMVGGPGDTQYF
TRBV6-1 CASSEIRQETQYF
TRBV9 CASSARQDHNSPLHF
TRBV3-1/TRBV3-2 CASSQAYRDTEAFF
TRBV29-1 CSVGGKGNTEAFF
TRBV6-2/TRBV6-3 CASSVLGGLYEQYF
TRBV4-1 CASSQAPGQETQYF
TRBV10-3 CAIRGTGTNSPLHF
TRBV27 CASSFPGGYNEQFF
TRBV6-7 CASSYSYRTGMPWTDTQYF
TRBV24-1 CATSEAGGSDTQYF
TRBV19 CASERSTGAQPQHF
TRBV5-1 CASSADRLSGNTIYF
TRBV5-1 CASSSDSNKGNEQFF
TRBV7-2 CASSLVGGRRDTEAFF
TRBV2 CASSRTFSNQPQHF
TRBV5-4 CASSFQTGTNVLTF
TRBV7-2 CASSSSYIYGYTF
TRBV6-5 CASSRTGQASQPQHF
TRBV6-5 CASSYSYGVEDYTF
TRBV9 CASSVGAGGRGNTEAFF
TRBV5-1 CASSLLPTLSTDTQYF
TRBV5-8 CASSRRDGTDTQYF
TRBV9 CASSVGGSQETQYF
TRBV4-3 CASSHHRGTNYGYTF
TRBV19 CASSINRGVSTEAFF
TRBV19 CASGGRRENSPLHF
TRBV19 CASTPWLGADYGYTF
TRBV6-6 CASSYGQTYEQYF
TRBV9 CASSAPGDNQPQHF
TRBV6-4 CASNPNRSPHNLNYGYTF
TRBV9 CASSVSGAGTNEKLFF
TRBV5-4 CASSLALQGNTEAFF
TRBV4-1 CASSRPLRGGTNTGELFF
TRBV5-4 CATRQGGNTGELFF
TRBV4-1 CASSRELRAEAFF
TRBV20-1 CSASTASYEQYF
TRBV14 CASSQDLRSTDTQYF
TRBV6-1 CASSEQVGQRVYGYTF
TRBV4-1 CASSQDGRGPDTQYF
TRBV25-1 CATLGGGEQFF
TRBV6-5 CASGWAGTNTGELFF
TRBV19 CASIRTGGFAGYTF
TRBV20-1 CSASQGAGELFF